The clone carrying this T cell receptor (beta chain) was seen a handful of times. Its matching antigen is unknown. This specimen belongs to a study of T cell repertoires in aging, cancer and after chemotherapy. The wider study: Six age groups, ranging from 30 or younger to 70 or older, included the donors. Study findings and constraints: Age-matched healthy donors had significantly more diverse, less clonal blood TCR repertoires than untreated cancer patients. Thymic emigration or peripheral T cell expansion may be impaired by lymphoid organ infiltration in hematological cancer.

A mixed TRB-A/B primer pool amplified rearranged TRB by multiplex touch-down PCR. From the multiplex PCR reads, TCRdb called clonotypes with MiXCR, one entry per CDR3 protein. The sample contains around 1,500 distinct CDR3 sequences, roughly a third of which appear only once. Amplification of TCR beta used genomic DNA extracted from peripheral blood. Germline CDR1 is KGHDR and CDR2 is SFDVKD. CDR3 length equals 14 residues. The chain links TRBV24-1 to TRBJ1-6, with unresolved D. The clonotype comes from a human donor with a blood cancer. Sequencing used blood. The CDR3 region is CVPREADINSPLHF. The CDR3 nucleotides are TGTGTCCCGAGGGAGGCAGACATTAATTCACCCCTCCACTTT.